The 31 T cell receptor beta chains below all came from one sample that was sequenced in a study of identical twins. TCRdb re-derived calls from the 5' RACE reads in MiXCR, one entry per CDR3 protein. The sample includes 450,000 to 500,000 distinct CDR3 sequences, more than 13% of them seen just once. The same specimen was also included in a second study, on yellow fever vaccine responses in identical twins.

The sequencing input was CD4+ T cells sorted from blood. These receptors were obtained from a woman younger than 30 in good health.

This clonotype came up a few times. The chain carries TRBV12-3 or TRBV12-4 and TRBJ2-7, with 8 bases matching TRBD1. The V and J ends lost 6 bases and 2 bases, in that order; junction bases with no gene match: 9. This CDR3 has 15 amino acids. The CDR3 nucleotides read TGTGCCAGCAGGACCGACAGGGGCGGGACCTACGAGCAGTACTTC. It encodes CASRTDRGGTYEQYF.

The chain recombines TRBV10-3 with TRBJ2-1, with 12 nucleotides matching TRBD1. This CDR3 contains 15 residues. The germline V gene has CDR1 ENHRY and CDR2 SYGVKD. Trimming removed 6 bases from V and 2 bases from J; junction bases left unmatched: 2. The DNA for the CDR3 is TGTGCCATCAGAGGGGACAGGGGGCCCTACAATGAGCAGTTCTTC. Translating gives CAIRGDRGPYNEQFF.

Points on this clonotype: This may arise from a read error, as a much more abundant clone is one base away. The chain recombines TRBV6-2 or TRBV6-3 with TRBJ2-4; no clear D. This CDR3 is built from 12 residues. The germline CDR1 and CDR2 sequences are MNHEY and SVGEGT. In DNA form, the CDR3 reads TGTGCCAGCAGTTACAGATTAAACATTCAGTGCTTC. Amino acid sequence: CASSYRLNIQCF.

V usage is TRBV9 and J usage is TRBJ2-5, with D unclear. Trimming cost V 3 bases and J 4 bases, with 4 bases left between them. Per the germline V gene, CDR1 is SGDLS and CDR2 is YYNGEE. The CDR3 has 11 residues. CDR3: CASSDSETQYF. As DNA, the CDR3 is TGTGCCAGCAGCGATTCAGAGACCCAGTACTTC.

This clonotype came up a few times. The chain combines TRBV2 with TRBJ2-5; 7 nucleotides align to TRBD2. Germline V gene data show CDR1 as SNHLY and CDR2 as FYNNEI. Trimming cost V 6 bases and J 2 bases; bases outside gene matches: 6. This CDR3 contains 14 residues. As DNA, the CDR3 is TGTGCCAGCAGAGAACTAGCGACGCAAGAGACCCAGTACTTC. Amino acid sequence: CASRELATQETQYF. Filled out from reference TRBV2 and TRBJ2-5, the complete variable domain reads EPEVTQTPSHQVTQMGQEVILRCVPISNHLYFYWYRQILGQKVEFLVSFYNNEISEKSEIFDDQFSVERPDGSNFTLKIRSTKLEDSAMYFCASRELATQETQYFGPGTRLLVL.

This clonotype was detected only a few times. The chain has TRBV3-1 and TRBJ1-1, with D tentatively TRBD1 (5 bases). V lost 0 bases and J lost 4, with 18 bases in between. Germline V gene lookup returns CDR1 LGHDT and CDR2 YNNKEL (reference sequence). The CDR3 has 17 residues. CDR3 sequence (DNA): TGTGCCAGCAGCCAAGATCTCGGGGCCAGGCCCAGCACTGAAGCTTTCTTT. Amino acid sequence: CASSQDLGARPSTEAFF.

Written as DNA, the CDR3 is TGTGCCAGCAGCCAATTCGGGGGACTTGCAGATACGCAGTATTTT. Its protein is CASSQFGGLADTQYF. V and J are TRBV3-1 and TRBJ2-3, with D tentatively TRBD2 (6 bases). Germline V gene lookup returns CDR1 LGHDT and CDR2 YNNKEL (reference sequence). The CDR3 consists of 15 residues. V was shortened by 2 bases and J by 4 bases, with 13 bases between the two germline ends.

The table lists this clonotype with a few counts. This sequence joins TRBV5-1 and TRBJ1-4; the match to TRBD1 covers 8 bases. The CDR3 covers 15 residues. V lost 2 bases to trimming and J lost 5 bases; unmatched junction nucleotides: 5. The germline V gene encodes CDR1 SGHRS and CDR2 YFSETQ. The CDR3 region is CASSLTGTGNEKLFF. In DNA form, the CDR3 reads TGCGCCAGCAGCTTAACCGGGACAGGAAATGAAAAACTGTTTTTT.

This clonotype was seen at least ten times. The V call is TRBV5-6, the J call TRBJ1-2; TRBD1 aligns across 7 bases. Germline assignment: CDR1 SGHDT and CDR2 YYEEEE. The CDR3 covers 14 residues. V lost 4 bases to trimming and J lost 5 bases; unmatched junction nucleotides: 8. DNA of the CDR3: TGTGCCAGCAGCAACCGGGACAGCCGATATGGCTACACCTTC. Protein: CASSNRDSRYGYTF.

This chain connects TRBV20-1 to TRBJ1-4, with a possible D match to TRBD1 (5 bases). The CDR3 extends over 15 amino acids. Germline lookup yields CDR1 DFQATT and CDR2 SNEGSKA (reference sequence). Trimming cost V 5 bases and J 6 bases, with 19 bases left between them. CDR3 residues: CSAFQDSLGDEKLFF. In DNA, the CDR3 is TGCAGTGCTTTCCAAGACAGTCTGGGAGATGAAAAACTGTTTTTT.

At least ten counts were recorded for this clonotype. The chain uses TRBV12-3 or TRBV12-4 and TRBJ2-1, with D uncertain. Trimming removed 6 bases from V and 6 bases from J, with 12 bases in between. CDR3 length: 13 amino acids. CDR3 amino acids: CASRNSPVNEQFF. In DNA form, the CDR3 reads TGTGCCAGCAGAAACAGCCCCGTCAATGAGCAGTTCTTC.

This sequence joins TRBV7-4 and TRBJ2-7; TRBD2 agrees at 12 bases. V shed 4 bases, J shed 3 bases, and the junction held 13 bases outside the gene matches. The CDR3 is 18 residues long. Per the germline V gene, CDR1 is SGHVT and CDR2 is SQSDAQ. CDR3 sequence: CASSSGLAGKFGCYEQYF. CDR3 coding DNA: TGTGCCAGCAGCTCCGGACTAGCGGGAAAGTTTGGTTGCTACGAGCAGTACTTC. The entire variable domain, with the rest obtained from reference TRBV7-4 and TRBJ2-7, is as follows: GAGVSQSPRYKVAKRGRDVALRCDSISGHVTLYWYRQTLGQGSEVLTYSQSDAQRDKSGRPSGRFSAERPERSVSTLKIQRTEQGDSAVYLCASSSGLAGKFGCYEQYFGPGTRLTVT.

This clonotype was observed a single time. The chain links TRBV3-1 to TRBJ2-5; D remains ambiguous. V shed 4 bases and J shed 4 bases, with 10 bases lying between them. The CDR3 has 13 amino acids. CDR1 is LGHDT, CDR2 YNNKEL, per germline (reference sequence). The CDR3 region has the DNA TGTGCCAGCAGCCCGGTTTGGGGAGAGACCCAGTACTTC. This translates into CASSPVWGETQYF.

The table lists this clonotype with many counts. V and J are TRBV4-3 and TRBJ2-3; possible D gene TRBD2, 6 bases. Trimming stripped 0 bases from V and 0 bases from J, with 13 bases between. The CDR3 totals 17 residues. From germline, CDR1 is LGHNA and CDR2 YSLEER. The chain's CDR3 is CASSQDSVGSSTDTQYF. CDR3 bases: TGCGCCAGCAGCCAAGATTCCGTCGGGAGTAGCACAGATACGCAGTATTTT.

The rearrangement links TRBV3-1 to TRBJ2-1; TRBD2 is a possible D gene (7 bases). V lost 1 base to trimming and J lost 6 bases, with 16 bases between them. Germline-derived CDR1 and CDR2 are LGHDT and YNNKEL (reference sequence). This CDR3 region has 16 residues. The CDR3 DNA follows: TGTGCCAGCAGCCAAGTGGGAGGGGGGAACGGCAATGAGCAGTTCTTC. This gives the protein CASSQVGGGNGNEQFF.

There are a few counts of this clonotype. This chain connects TRBV5-1 to TRBJ2-1; 11 nucleotides match TRBD2. The ends lost 2 bases at V and 6 bases at J; junction bases unmatched: 7. Germline V gene sequence: CDR1 SGHRS, CDR2 YFSETQ. This CDR3 comprises 16 residues. DNA of the CDR3: TGCGCCAGCAGCTTAATGGGACTAGCGGTACCCAATGAGCAGTTCTTC. Its protein is CASSLMGLAVPNEQFF.

The chain combines TRBV10-3 with TRBJ2-7; 12 bases map to TRBD1. V lost 5 bases, J lost 5 bases, and 7 bases stayed unmatched. The CDR3 extends over 15 amino acids. Germline V gives CDR1 ENHRY, CDR2 SYGVKD. The CDR3 protein is CAISKTGTGGNEQYF. The CDR3 DNA follows: TGTGCCATCAGTAAGACCGGGACAGGGGGCAACGAGCAGTACTTC.

This rearrangement joins TRBV10-2 to TRBJ1-5; D is undetermined. Germline values: CDR1 WSHSY, CDR2 SAAADI. This CDR3 contains 14 residues. Deletions cut 0 bases from V and 4 bases from J, with 7 bases between. As DNA, the CDR3 is TGCGCCAGCAGTGAGTCGAGGCAAAATCAGCCCCAGCATTTT. It codes for CASSESRQNQPQHF.

The chain links TRBV5-1 to TRBJ2-5; 13 nucleotides line up with TRBD2. With 3 bases clipped from V and 5 bases from J, the junction kept 4 bases outside the gene matches. The CDR3 sequence is 15 residues long. Looked up from germline, CDR1 is SGHRS and CDR2 is YFSETQ. CDR3 bases: TGCGCCAGCAGCTGGACTAGCGGGAGTGGTGAGACCCAGTACTTC. The encoded protein is CASSWTSGSGETQYF.

This rearrangement joins TRBV20-1 to TRBJ2-1; 7 nucleotides match TRBD2. This CDR3 comprises 17 residues. CDR1 is DFQATT and CDR2 is SNEGSKA in the germline V gene (reference sequence). Trimming took 4 bases from V and 6 from J; bases not matched to a gene: 18. CDR3 sequence reads: CSAKDLRSGNKINEQFF. The DNA of the CDR3 is TGCAGTGCTAAGGATTTGCGCAGCGGGAATAAGATCAATGAGCAGTTCTTC.

This clonotype was detected only a few times. In nucleotides, the CDR3 is TGCAGCGTGGACAGGGGGTTGGCAGATACGCAGTATTTT. Translated: CSVDRGLADTQYF. The V and J genes are TRBV29-1 and TRBJ2-3; 10 nucleotides agree with TRBD1. CDR1 SQVTM and CDR2 ANQGSEA come from the germline V gene. CDR3 length: 13 amino acids. The V and J ends lost 6 bases and 4 bases, in that order; junction bases with no gene match: 4.

J is TRBJ1-1 and V is TRBV7-9; D gene ambiguous. In germline, CDR1 is SEHNR, CDR2 FQNEAQ (reference sequence). This CDR3 is 15 amino acids long. The V gene lost 5 bases and the J gene lost 0 bases, with 13 bases spanning the gap. CDR3 residues: CASSPGRVMNTEAFF. The CDR3 DNA sequence: TGTGCCAGCAGCCCAGGACGGGTGATGAACACTGAAGCTTTCTTT.

This clonotype has just a few counts. The CDR3 loop reads CASSLDLRGLTDTQYF. CDR3 coding DNA: TGTGCCAGCAGCTTAGACCTTCGGGGGCTGACAGATACGCAGTATTTT. The gene calls are TRBV7-9 and TRBJ2-3; D may be TRBD1 or TRBD2 (6 bases each). Germline CDR1 is SEHNR and CDR2 is FQNEAQ (reference sequence). V was trimmed by 1 base and J by 3 bases, leaving 14 bases between them. CDR3 length: 16 amino acids.

This clonotype turned up a few times. DNA for the CDR3: TGTGCCAGCAGCCAAAGACTGACAGATACGCAGTATTTT. It translates to CASSQRLTDTQYF. V usage is TRBV14 and J usage is TRBJ2-3; unclear D gene. This CDR3 region has 13 residues. V was shortened by 2 bases and J by 3 bases, with 6 bases between the two germline ends. The germline CDR1 and CDR2 sequences are SGHDN and FVKESK.

In this sample, this clonotype turned up a few times. V and J are TRBV9 and TRBJ2-3; 10 nucleotides agree with TRBD1. CDR3 length equals 16 residues. Germline-derived CDR1 and CDR2 are SGDLS and YYNGEE. The V segment lost 0 bases and the J segment 4 bases; nucleotides outside the gene matches: 5. This CDR3 reads CASSVAGQGRADTQYF. The CDR3 DNA sequence: TGTGCCAGCAGCGTAGCGGGACAGGGGAGGGCAGATACGCAGTATTTT.

This clonotype was detected many times. This chain connects TRBV10-1 to TRBJ2-1; the D gene is possibly TRBD1 (5 bases). V was clipped by 0 bases and J by 9 bases, with 9 bases between them. This CDR3 has 13 residues. The germline V gene encodes CDR1 WNHNN and CDR2 SYGVQD (reference sequence). CDR3 residues: CASSESTESEQFF. The CDR3 DNA reads as TGCGCCAGCAGTGAGTCGACAGAGAGTGAGCAGTTCTTC.

This clonotype came up a few times. The chain joins TRBV5-1 to TRBJ2-5, with 9 bases fitting TRBD1. Germline CDR1 is SGHRS and CDR2 is YFSETQ. V lost 4 bases and J lost 5; bases outside the gene matches: 9. This CDR3 has 15 residues. CDR3 sequence reads: CASSSTGQGRETQYF. The CDR3 region has the DNA TGCGCCAGCAGCAGCACGGGACAGGGTAGGGAGACCCAGTACTTC.

This clonotype appeared a few times. The V call is TRBV2, the J call TRBJ1-4; TRBD1 aligns across 7 bases. CDR3 length equals 15 residues. After removal of 2 bases from V and 7 bases from J, the junction contained 7 bases not matched to a gene. Germline V gene lookup returns CDR1 SNHLY and CDR2 FYNNEI. CDR3 protein: CASSELAGGGEKLFF. The CDR3 nucleotides are TGTGCCAGCAGTGAACTGGCAGGGGGTGGTGAAAAACTGTTTTTT.

The rearrangement uses TRBV9 and TRBJ2-7; 7 bases fit TRBD1. CDR3 length: 15 residues. Germline assignment: CDR1 SGDLS and CDR2 YYNGEE. Trimming removed 0 bases from V and 5 bases from J; junction bases left unmatched: 8. Here the CDR3 reads CASSVDRWTGDEQYF. In DNA form, the CDR3 reads TGTGCCAGCAGCGTAGATCGTTGGACAGGAGACGAGCAGTACTTC.

This sequence joins TRBV4-2 and TRBJ2-1, with 8 bases that match TRBD1. In germline, CDR1 is LGHNA, CDR2 YNFKEQ. This CDR3 is built from 17 residues. The J segment lost 0 bases and the V segment lost 1 base, leaving 5 bases of the junction unmatched. In nucleotides, the CDR3 is TGTGCCAGCAGCCAAGCCACAGGGGGACTCTCCTACAATGAGCAGTTCTTC. Translation gives CASSQATGGLSYNEQFF.

This chain uses TRBV6-2 or TRBV6-3 with TRBJ1-2; D is possibly TRBD1 (5 bases). Germline values: CDR1 MNHEY, CDR2 SVGEGT. Trimming took 6 bases from V and 4 from J, leaving 9 bases between them. CDR3 length: 12 residues. Written as DNA, the CDR3 is TGTGCCAGCAGAGACAGCTTCTATGGCTACACCTTC. Its protein is CASRDSFYGYTF.